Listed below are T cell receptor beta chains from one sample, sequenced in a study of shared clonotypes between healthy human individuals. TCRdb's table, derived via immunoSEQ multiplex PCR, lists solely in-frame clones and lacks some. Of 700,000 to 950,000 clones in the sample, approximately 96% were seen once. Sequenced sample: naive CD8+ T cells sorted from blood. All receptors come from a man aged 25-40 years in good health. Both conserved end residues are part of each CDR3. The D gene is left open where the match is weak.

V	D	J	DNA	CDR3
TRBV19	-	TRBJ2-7	TGTGCCAGTAGTTCACTCTACGAGCAGTACTTC	CASSSLYEQYF
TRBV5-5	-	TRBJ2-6	TGTGCCAGCAGCTTGACCCGAGGAGACTCCTCTGGGGCCAACGTCCTGACTTTC	CASSLTRGDSSGANVLTF
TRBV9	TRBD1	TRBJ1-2	TGTGCCAGCAGCCTTACACCGGGACAGGGGAACTATGGCTACACCTTC	CASSLTPGQGNYGYTF
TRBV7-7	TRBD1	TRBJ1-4	TGTGCCAGCAGCTTATCGGACAGGACTAATGAAAAACTGTTTTTT	CASSLSDRTNEKLFF
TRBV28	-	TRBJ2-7	TGTGCCAGCAGTTTTCAGGGACAAGAATACGAGCAGTACTTC	CASSFQGQEYEQYF
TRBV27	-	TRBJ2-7	TGTGCCAGCTCCCAGGGGCAGGGTTTGGACGAGCAGTACTTC	CASSQGQGLDEQYF
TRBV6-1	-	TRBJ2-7	TGTGCCAGCAGGCTTGTAAGTGTGGTGGACGAGCAGTACTTC	CASRLVSVVDEQYF
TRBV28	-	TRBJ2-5	TGTGCCAGCAGAGCGACTCCAGAGACCCAGTACTTC	CASRATPETQYF
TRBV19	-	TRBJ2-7	TGTGCCAGTAGTCTGCACTTGACCTACGAGCAGTACTTC	CASSLHLTYEQYF
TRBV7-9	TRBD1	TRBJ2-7	TGTGCCAGCAGCCTGATTGGGACAGGGAACTACGAGCAGTACTTC	CASSLIGTGNYEQYF
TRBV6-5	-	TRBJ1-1	TGTGCCAGCAGTCTTGATCGACTGAACACTGAAGCTTTCTTT	CASSLDRLNTEAFF
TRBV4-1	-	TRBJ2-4	TGCGCCAGCAGCCAAGATTCGAGGCAGGTGGAAAACATTCAGTACTTC	CASSQDSRQVENIQYF
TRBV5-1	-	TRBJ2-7	TGCGCCAGCAGCCCACCTAGGGAGCCCTACGAGCAGTACTTC	CASSPPREPYEQYF
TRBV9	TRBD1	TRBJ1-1	TGTGCCAGCAGCGTCGTCCCGACAGGGGGCGCCGCTGAAGCTTTCTTT	CASSVVPTGGAAEAFF
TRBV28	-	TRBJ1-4	TGTGCCAGTAGAGGGGTATCTAATGAAAAACTGTTTTTT	CASRGVSNEKLFF
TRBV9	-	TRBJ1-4	TGTGCTTCCTCCCGTTACCCCAGCGGTGAAAAACTGTTTTTT	CASSRYPSGEKLFF
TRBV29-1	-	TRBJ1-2	TGCAGCGTTGAATCCCCGCGGCAGGCCCTATATGGCTACACCTTC	CSVESPRQALYGYTF